The clone carrying this T cell receptor beta chain has ten or more counts. The antigen is undetermined. This sample was taken from a study of neurological immune-mediated disorders. The study's findings and limits: Whereas HTLV-1-associated myelopathy showed the most TCR clonal expansion, multiple sclerosis showed the least, with levels below those of healthy controls.

Synthesis of cDNA was performed by 5'RACE using 10-nucleotide random UMIs. Every sequencing run generated in excess of 160 million TCR-beta sequences. These sequences covered 15-18 subjects. Via MiXCR, TCRdb re-called the 5' RACE reads, giving one row per CDR3 protein. The sample gives tens of thousands of distinct CDR3 sequences, about 2.5% of which show up once; 0.9% to 1.4% is in the top ten. Unsorted libraries were prepared from 2 million PBMCs held at -80 C. This CDR3 contains 13 residues. Trimming pared 0 bases from V and 5 bases from J, leaving 8 bases between. Germline V gives CDR1 MGHRA, CDR2 YSYEKL.

The chain carries TRBV4-1 and TRBJ2-7; D perhaps matches TRBD1 (6 bases). Sequenced input: PBMCs. The receptor was derived from a woman younger than 45 with multiple sclerosis. The CDR3 DNA sequence: TGCGCCAGCAGCCAAGATGCAGGGGACGAGCAGTACTTC. This translates into CASSQDAGDEQYF.